These 8 T cell receptor beta chains were sequenced from one sample in a study of T cell responses to AZD1222 COVID-19 vaccine. Repertoires were generated with immunoSEQ multiplex PCR, while TCRdb's copy carries only in-frame clones and drops some. The sample records 140,000 to 150,000 clones, 93% being singletons. The source material was peripheral blood, sampled on day 0 of AZD1222 vaccination. These TCRs come from an adult in good health.

The chain combines TRBV2 with TRBJ1-1; D not certain. V dropped 3 bases and J dropped 1 base, with 6 bases sitting between them. Germline-derived CDR1 and CDR2 are SNHLY and FYNNEI. The CDR3 is 13 residues long. CDR3 DNA: TGTGCCAGCAGTGACTTGAGGAACACTGAAGCTTTCTTT. Its protein is CASSDLRNTEAFF.

The J gene is TRBJ1-6, the V gene TRBV4-1; possibly TRBD1 for D (6 bases). The germline V gene has CDR1 MGHRA and CDR2 YSYEKL. CDR3 length: 16 residues. The germline V and J ends were trimmed by 1 base and 7 bases, with 14 bases remaining between them. CDR3 amino acids: CASSQVPGAVNSPLHF. CDR3 sequence (DNA): TGCGCCAGCAGCCAAGTTCCGGGGGCTGTCAATTCACCCCTCCACTTT.

This rearrangement joins TRBV4-1 to TRBJ2-7, with 12 bases fitting TRBD2. The CDR3 totals 16 residues. The junction had 4 bases not matched to a gene; V was cut back by 3 bases and J by 1 base. In germline, CDR1 is MGHRA, CDR2 YSYEKL. As DNA, the CDR3 is TGCGCCAGCAGCCAGATACTAGCGGGAGGATCCTACGAGCAGTACTTC. Amino acids: CASSQILAGGSYEQYF.

This clone was detected once. The gene calls are TRBV5-1 and TRBJ2-2, with D possibly being TRBD1 (6 bases). Germline CDR1 is SGHRS and CDR2 is YFSETQ. This CDR3 contains 15 residues. Trimming removed 3 bases from V and 4 bases from J, with 13 bases in between. CDR3 nucleotides: TGCGCCAGCAGCTCTAGGACAGTTTCCACCGGGGAGCTGTTTTTT. As protein: CASSSRTVSTGELFF.

The chain has TRBV27 and TRBJ2-7; 9 nucleotides align to TRBD2. The J segment lost 7 bases and the V segment lost 5 bases, leaving 15 bases of the junction unmatched. Germline lookup yields CDR1 MNHEY and CDR2 SMNVEV (reference sequence). This CDR3 is 16 amino acids long. This CDR3 reads CASSEIAGVNPTEQYF. DNA of the CDR3: TGTGCCAGCAGTGAGATAGCGGGAGTCAATCCTACTGAGCAGTACTTC.

The CDR3 bases are TGCGCCAGCAGCTTCCCCAAGGAGGGCACAGATACGCAGTATTTT. This gives the protein CASSFPKEGTDTQYF. The V and J genes are TRBV5-1 and TRBJ2-3, with D possibly TRBD2 on 5 matching bases. This CDR3 region has 15 residues. CDR1 is SGHRS, CDR2 YFSETQ, per germline. Trimming removed 2 bases from V and 1 base from J, with 11 bases in between.

The CDR3 protein is CASSPRYSTVTNEKLFF. For the CDR3, the DNA is TGTGCCAGCAGTCCTCGATACTCGACGGTGACTAATGAAAAACTGTTTTTT. V is TRBV27 and J is TRBJ1-4; no reliable D call. The ends were cut back, 5 bases at V and 2 bases at J, with 18 bases in the middle. The CDR3 totals 17 residues. In germline, CDR1 is MNHEY, CDR2 SMNVEV (reference sequence).

The chain joins TRBV7-9 to TRBJ2-7; 7 bases are a match to TRBD1. V lost 5 bases and J lost 5; bases outside the gene matches: 6. The CDR3 totals 13 residues. Germline CDR1 SEHNR, CDR2 FQNEAQ (reference sequence). The CDR3 coding sequence is TGTGCCAGCAGCGAGAACAGGGGACACGAGCAGTACTTC. The encoded protein is CASSENRGHEQYF.